The source of this T cell receptor (beta chain) is a study of blood T cell repertoires in COVID-19. At the level of the study: Samples taken during acute and convalescent COVID-19 were collected in the United States, Italy and Spain. Sources were T cells, B-cell-depleted T cells, or PBMCs; the material itself was cDNA or gDNA.

Trimming shortened V by 2 bases and J by 1 base, and 8 bases separated the two germline ends. Germline lookup yields CDR1 LNHDA and CDR2 SQIVND (reference sequence). The CDR3 spans 14 residues. This clone has only one observation. Original analysis: The assay estimated nucleated cells by amplifying reference gene primers. Data came from immunoSEQ multiplex PCR; TCRdb stores just in-frame clones and leaves some out. V and J calls and clone size are as listed in that table; D and trimming were resolved from the DNA. Of 150,000 to 200,000 clones listed, around 80% are singletons. This clonotype was sampled from a man in his forties or fifties who had recovered from COVID-19. The J gene is TRBJ1-1, the V gene TRBV19, with no clear D. Input material: peripheral blood. The CDR3 coding sequence is TGTGCCAGTAGTATATTCCGGGAGAACACTGAAGCTTTCTTT. Amino acid sequence: CASSIFRENTEAFF.